These 32 T cell receptor beta chains were sequenced from one sample in a study of beta chain features in type 1 diabetes (dated by TCRdb to the late 2010s). Overall results and qualifications from the work: Type 1 diabetes patients showed a moderate but significant shortening of TCRB CDR3 length in all four CD4+ subsets.

Antigens of these TCRs are unknown. The library was built by means of the immunoSEQ multiplex PCR assay. All of the isolated RNA was reverse transcribed with the High Capacity cDNA Reverse Transcription Kit, so expressed TCRB transcripts were sequenced. The clones in this table, taken by TCRdb from immuneACCESS, are in-frame only. Not every clone is retained; where verified, under half of the shortfall comes from an unresolved V gene, and the cause of the rest is unknown. This sample gives some 280,000 clones in total; roughly an eighth of them show up just once. The ten largest clonotypes hold over 0.015% of the sample. The specimen was naive CD4+ T cells from blood. Reading the label with the study, this specimen's cell subset or site is: true naive CD4+ T cells. The receptors were gathered from a man aged 30 to 39 with type 1 diabetes.

This chain uses TRBV18 with TRBJ1-1; D is possibly TRBD1 (6 bases). Germline CDR1 and CDR2: KGHSH and LQKENI. The CDR3 is made up of 14 amino acids. V was trimmed by 8 bases and J by 1 base, leaving 14 bases between them. The CDR3 here is CASAGADGNTEAFF. The CDR3 DNA reads TGTGCCAGCGCGGGGGCGGACGGGAACACTGAAGCTTTCTTT.

This clone showed up just a few times. This chain uses TRBV9 with TRBJ2-7; 9 nucleotides match TRBD1. V was pared by 6 bases and J by 2 bases, with 6 bases of the junction left unmatched. The CDR3 spans 14 residues. Germline values: CDR1 SGDLS, CDR2 YYNGEE. The CDR3 DNA is TGTGCCAGCACCGGGGGGACAGGGACCTACGAGCAGTACTTC. Protein sequence: CASTGGTGTYEQYF.

There are a few counts of this clone. CDR3 sequence (DNA): TGTGCCAGCAGTCCGGGACAGAGAAACACCATATATTTT. Translated, it gives CASSPGQRNTIYF. J is TRBJ1-3 and V is TRBV7-2; 7 bases agree with TRBD1. The V gene's germline CDR1 is SGHTA and CDR2 FQGNSA. V gave up 6 bases and J gave up 5 bases; unmatched junction bases: 4. The length of the CDR3 is 13 residues. Filled out from reference TRBV7-2 and TRBJ1-3, the complete variable domain reads GAGVSQSPSNKVTEKGKDVELRCDPISGHTALYWYRQSLGQGLEFLIYFQGNSAPDKSGLPSDRFSAERTGGSVSTLTIQRTQQEDSAVYLCASSPGQRNTIYFGEGSWLTVV.

This clone was observed a handful of times. The J gene is TRBJ2-1, the V gene TRBV29-1; 9 bases align to TRBD2. The CDR3 extends over 15 amino acids. Germline CDR1 reads SQVTM; CDR2 reads ANQGSEA. Trimming at V came to 7 bases and at J to 10 bases, leaving 17 bases not matched to a gene. The CDR3 coding sequence is TGCAGCGCCTCGGGGGGCGGGGGCCTAGCGGGAGAGCAGTTCTTC. This translates into CSASGGGGLAGEQFF.

This clone occurred a few times. The V and J genes are TRBV7-2 and TRBJ2-5, with D possibly TRBD2 on 6 matching bases. With 5 bases removed from V and 2 bases from J, the gap between germline ends came to 9 bases. This CDR3 region has 13 residues. Germline CDR1 and CDR2: SGHTA and FQGNSA. As DNA, the CDR3 is TGTGCCAGCAGCCCCGGGGGACAAGAGACCCAGTACTTC. Translating gives CASSPGGQETQYF. Filled out from reference TRBV7-2 and TRBJ2-5, the complete variable domain reads GAGVSQSPSNKVTEKGKDVELRCDPISGHTALYWYRQSLGQGLEFLIYFQGNSAPDKSGLPSDRFSAERTGGSVSTLTIQRTQQEDSAVYLCASSPGGQETQYFGPGTRLLVL.

V is TRBV7-9 and J is TRBJ2-2; 9 positions agree with TRBD1. J was trimmed by 1 base and V by 4 bases; bases with no gene match: 4. Per the germline V gene, CDR1 is SEHNR and CDR2 is FQNEAQ (reference sequence). The CDR3 runs 16 residues. CDR3 protein: CASSSLGQGNTGELFF. The CDR3 nucleotides read TGTGCCAGCAGCTCCTTGGGACAGGGGAACACCGGGGAGCTGTTTTTT.

This chain joins TRBV20-1 and TRBJ2-1; a possible D gene is TRBD1 (5 bases). CDR1 DFQATT and CDR2 SNEGSKA come from the germline V gene (reference sequence). The ends were cut back, 6 bases at V and 13 bases at J, with 13 bases in the middle. The CDR3 runs 10 residues. The CDR3 DNA reads as TGCAGTGCCATAGGGGCCAAACAGTTCTTC. Its protein product is CSAIGAKQFF.

The J gene is TRBJ2-7, the V gene TRBV10-3; 11 nucleotides line up with TRBD2. V lost 0 bases and J lost 6; bases outside the gene matches: 4. The CDR3 covers 15 residues. Per germline, CDR1 ENHRY and CDR2 SYGVKD. CDR3 nucleotide sequence: TGTGCCATCAGTGAGTCGACTCTAGCGGGGGGCGAGCAGTACTTC. This encodes CAISESTLAGGEQYF.

This chain joins TRBV11-1 and TRBJ2-1; 11 nucleotides align to TRBD2. Germline values: CDR1 SGHAT, CDR2 FQDESV (reference sequence). The length of the CDR3 is 15 residues. V dropped 5 bases and J dropped 6; count of bases not matched to a gene: 6. As DNA, the CDR3 is TGTGCCAGCAGCAACATAGCGGGAGGGCCCAATGAGCAGTTCTTC. Translating it yields CASSNIAGGPNEQFF.

In its sample, this clone was seen a few times. The CDR3 reads CSVDRTGGRETQYF. The CDR3 coding sequence is TGCAGCGTTGACAGGACAGGGGGTCGGGAGACCCAGTACTTC. This chain connects TRBV29-1 to TRBJ2-5; 10 positions agree with TRBD1. The CDR3 sequence is 14 residues long. The germline V gene has CDR1 SQVTM and CDR2 ANQGSEA. Trimming removed 3 bases from V and 5 bases from J; junction bases left unmatched: 6. The whole variable domain, filled in from reference TRBV29-1 and TRBJ2-5, reads SAVISQKPSRDICQRGTSLTIQCQVDSQVTMMFWYRQQPGQSLTLIATANQGSEATYESGFVIDKFPISRPNLTFSTLTVSNMSPEDSSIYLCSVDRTGGRETQYFGPGTRLLVL.

This clone was detected only a few times. This chain uses TRBV11-3 with TRBJ2-1, with TRBD1 as a possible D gene (5 bases). The CDR3 loop spans 13 amino acids. The V end lost 0 bases, the J end lost 5 bases, and 5 bases lay between the germline ends. The germline CDR1 and CDR2 sequences are SGHNT and YENEEA. The chain's CDR3 is CASSLDRDNEQFF. As DNA, the CDR3 is TGTGCCAGCAGCTTAGACAGGGACAATGAGCAGTTCTTC.

This rearrangement joins TRBV11-2 to TRBJ2-7; TRBD1 agrees at 7 bases. This CDR3 region has 14 residues. CDR1 and CDR2 from the germline V gene are SGHAT and FQNNGV. The J segment lost 7 bases and the V segment lost 5 bases, leaving 11 bases of the junction unmatched. CDR3 residues: CASSVGQEPREQYF. CDR3 bases: TGTGCCAGCAGCGTAGGACAGGAACCGAGGGAGCAGTACTTC.

In this sample, this clone turned up a few times. The V call is TRBV5-1, the J call TRBJ2-1; TRBD1 matches 8 bases. V lost 4 bases and J lost 8; bases outside the gene matches: 8. CDR3 size: 14 residues. Germline V gives CDR1 SGHRS, CDR2 YFSETQ. CDR3: CASSPGQGTHEQFF. The CDR3 DNA sequence: TGCGCCAGCAGCCCAGGACAGGGAACCCATGAGCAGTTCTTC.

This clone turned up a few times. J is TRBJ1-5 and V is TRBV18, with 7 bases fitting TRBD1. The junction had 10 bases not matched to a gene; V was cut back by 3 bases and J by 2 bases. The CDR3 totals 17 residues. Germline CDR1 and CDR2: KGHSH and LQKENI. In DNA form, the CDR3 reads TGTGCCAGCTCACCCTCCCCGACAGGGTCGGGCAATCAGCCCCAGCATTTT. Protein: CASSPSPTGSGNQPQHF.

This clone has just a few counts. The chain joins TRBV9 to TRBJ1-1; D is unresolved. From germline, CDR1 is SGDLS and CDR2 YYNGEE. Deletions cut 2 bases from V and 0 bases from J, with 5 bases between. This CDR3 is 13 amino acids long. In nucleotides, the CDR3 is TGTGCCAGCAGCGTCCGTGTGAACACTGAAGCTTTCTTT. It specifies CASSVRVNTEAFF. The full variable domain, its missing parts supplied by reference TRBV9 and TRBJ1-1, is DSGVTQTPKHLITATGQRVTLRCSPRSGDLSVYWYQQSLDQGLQFLIQYYNGEERAKGNILERFSAQQFPDLHSELNLSSLELGDSALYFCASSVRVNTEAFFGQGTRLTVV.

This clone showed up just a few times. The J gene is TRBJ2-2, the V gene TRBV5-1; tentative D call: TRBD2 (7 bases). Deletions cut 6 bases from V and 2 bases from J, with 17 bases between. The germline CDR1 and CDR2 sequences are SGHRS and YFSETQ. The length of the CDR3 is 16 residues. CDR3 sequence: CASNPLGGGNTGELFF. In DNA, the CDR3 is TGCGCCAGCAACCCCCTTGGGGGGGGCAACACCGGGGAGCTGTTTTTT. Supplemented by reference TRBV5-1 and TRBJ2-2, the full variable domain reads KAGVTQTPRYLIKTRGQQVTLSCSPISGHRSVSWYQQTPGQGLQFLFEYFSETQRNKGNFPGRFSGRQFSNSRSEMNVSTLELGDSALYLCASNPLGGGNTGELFFGEGSRLTVL.

This clone showed up just a few times. The rearrangement uses TRBV15 and TRBJ2-1; D not certain. Germline V gene sequence: CDR1 LNHNV, CDR2 YYDKDF (reference sequence). V was shortened by 5 bases and J by 9 bases, with 14 bases between the two germline ends. CDR3 size: 13 residues. The CDR3 is CATSFYSGAEQFF. In nucleotides, the CDR3 is TGTGCCACCAGCTTCTATTCAGGCGCTGAGCAGTTCTTC. Full variable domain (remainder filled in from reference TRBV15 and TRBJ2-1): DAMVIQNPRYQVTQFGKPVTLSCSQTLNHNVMYWYQQKSSQAPKLLFHYYDKDFNNEADTPDNFQSRRPNTSFCFLDIRSPGLGDTAMYLCATSFYSGAEQFFGPGTRLTVL.

This clone came up a few times. The V gene is TRBV6-5, the J gene TRBJ1-2; D not certain. Trimming removed 5 bases at V and 4 bases at J, with 11 bases between. This CDR3 region has 13 residues. The germline CDR1 and CDR2 sequences are MNHEY and SVGAGI. In DNA, the CDR3 is TGTGCCAGCAGTGTGAGGCAGCTCTATGGCTACACCTTC. This translates into CASSVRQLYGYTF.

The chain is built from TRBV5-1 and TRBJ1-5; a weak D match, TRBD1 (6 bases). Germline lookup yields CDR1 SGHRS and CDR2 YFSETQ. This CDR3 is 16 amino acids long. The germline V and J ends were trimmed by 3 bases and 0 bases, with 13 bases remaining between them. Here the CDR3 DNA reads TGCGCCAGCAGCTCCGGGACACCGGATAGCAATCAGCCCCAGCATTTT. Protein sequence: CASSSGTPDSNQPQHF.

In its sample, this clone was seen a few times. This chain uses TRBV5-4 with TRBJ1-1, with 7 bases aligning to TRBD1. Germline V CDR1 and CDR2: SGHNT, YYREEE (reference sequence). The V segment lost 6 bases and the J segment 2 bases; nucleotides outside the gene matches: 10. The CDR3 has 15 amino acids. CDR3 amino acids: CASKLQGTLNTEAFF. The CDR3 DNA follows: TGTGCCAGCAAATTACAGGGGACCCTTAACACTGAAGCTTTCTTT.

As DNA, the CDR3 is TGTGCGCACGCCAGGGCAGATACGCAGTATTTT. It is translated as CAHARADTQYF. The rearrangement joins TRBV6-6 to TRBJ2-3; the D gene is possibly TRBD1 (5 bases). CDR3 length: 11 residues. The V gene's germline CDR1 is MNHNY and CDR2 SVGAGI (reference sequence).

V usage is TRBV7-2 and J usage is TRBJ2-5; the D gene is possibly TRBD2 (6 bases). Germline CDR1 is SGHTA and CDR2 is FQGNSA. This CDR3 has 15 amino acids. V lost 5 bases, J lost 1 base, and 14 bases lay in between. CDR3 residues: CASSPTRDLQETQYF. In DNA form, the CDR3 reads TGTGCCAGCAGCCCGACTAGGGATCTCCAAGAGACCCAGTACTTC.

The CDR3 protein is CASGPSYNEQFF. The CDR3 bases are TGTGCCAGTGGGCCCTCCTACAATGAGCAGTTCTTC. The chain uses TRBV11-2 and TRBJ2-1; D is unclear. The CDR3 spans 12 residues. With 9 bases removed from V and 0 bases from J, the gap between germline ends came to 6 bases. Germline assignment: CDR1 SGHAT and CDR2 FQNNGV. Filled out from reference TRBV11-2 and TRBJ2-1, the complete variable domain reads EAGVAQSPRYKIIEKRQSVAFWCNPISGHATLYWYQQILGQGPKLLIQFQNNGVVDDSQLPKDRFSAERLKGVDSTLKIQPAKLEDSAVYLCASGPSYNEQFFGPGTRLTVL.

This chain uses TRBV9 with TRBJ2-3; 7 bases map to TRBD2. V lost 6 bases, J lost 3 bases, and 10 bases stayed unmatched. The germline V gene encodes CDR1 SGDLS and CDR2 YYNGEE. This CDR3 is built from 15 residues. The CDR3 nucleotides are TGTGCCAGCACAGTTGGCGGGAGAGGAACAGATACGCAGTATTTT. Its protein is CASTVGGRGTDTQYF. The variable domain in full, with the rest retrieved from reference TRBV9 and TRBJ2-3, is DSGVTQTPKHLITATGQRVTLRCSPRSGDLSVYWYQQSLDQGLQFLIQYYNGEERAKGNILERFSAQQFPDLHSELNLSSLELGDSALYFCASTVGGRGTDTQYFGPGTRLTVL.

As concerns this clone: At the DNA level, this CDR3 is encoded by other sequences in the same sample as well. Written as DNA, the CDR3 is TGCGCCAGCAGCTCGGGGAACACCGGGGAGCTGTTTTTT. Translation gives CASSSGNTGELFF. J is TRBJ2-2 and V is TRBV5-1; unclear D gene. V lost 3 bases and J 1 base, leaving 4 bases between the germline ends. CDR1 and CDR2 (germline): SGHRS, YFSETQ. The length of the CDR3 is 13 residues.

The CDR3 DNA follows: TGTGCCAGCAGCGGGAATTACGAGACCCAGTACTTC. It encodes CASSGNYETQYF. The chain uses TRBV28 and TRBJ2-5; maybe TRBD2 (5 bases). The CDR3 is made up of 12 amino acids. Germline CDR1 MDHEN, CDR2 SYDVKM. V was shortened by 6 bases and J by 5 bases, with 10 bases between the two germline ends.

This clone was detected a few times. The genes are TRBV10-3 and TRBJ1-2; D unclear. Germline CDR1 is ENHRY and CDR2 is SYGVKD. The V gene lost 2 bases and the J gene lost 7 bases, with 14 bases spanning the gap. The CDR3 sequence is 14 residues long. The CDR3 is CAISEDRLWSGYTF. The CDR3 DNA follows: TGTGCCATCAGTGAGGACCGCCTATGGAGTGGCTACACCTTC.

This rearrangement joins TRBV5-1 to TRBJ1-2, with 8 nucleotides matching TRBD1. With V trimmed by 4 bases and J by 3 bases, 2 bases remained unmatched. This CDR3 has 13 amino acids. CDR1 and CDR2 from the germline V gene are SGHRS and YFSETQ. The CDR3 sequence is CASSIQGDYGYTF. The DNA of the CDR3 is TGCGCCAGCAGCATACAGGGGGACTATGGCTACACCTTC.

This clone was picked up a small number of times. The rearrangement links TRBV7-9 to TRBJ2-2, with 8 bases fitting TRBD2. CDR1 SEHNR and CDR2 FQNEAQ come from the germline V gene (reference sequence). The CDR3 runs 14 residues. V trimming: 3 bases; J trimming: 5 bases; junction bases outside the gene matches: 2. CDR3 bases: TGTGCCAGCAGCTTGAGCGGGAGTACCGGGGAGCTGTTTTTT. Encoded protein: CASSLSGSTGELFF.

The J gene is TRBJ2-2, the V gene TRBV20-1, with D uncertain. V was cut by 4 bases and J by 5 bases, with 5 bases left in between. The CDR3 contains 11 residues. The germline CDR1 and CDR2 sequences are DFQATT and SNEGSKA (reference sequence). Written as DNA, the CDR3 is TGCAGTGCTACTCCTACCGGGGAGCTGTTTTTT. Translation: CSATPTGELFF.

Comments on this clone: Other DNA sequences in this specimen translate into the identical CDR3. The chain joins TRBV5-6 to TRBJ2-7; no clear D gene. V gave up 1 base and J gave up 0 bases, with 5 bases separating them. This CDR3 contains 13 residues. The germline V gene encodes CDR1 SGHDT and CDR2 YYEEEE. The CDR3 loop is CASSLTGSYEQYF. For the CDR3, the DNA is TGTGCCAGCAGCTTGACTGGCTCCTACGAGCAGTACTTC.

This clone turned up a few times. Other DNA sequences in this specimen translate into the identical CDR3. The V gene is TRBV28, the J gene TRBJ1-1; D ambiguous. Germline V CDR1 and CDR2: MDHEN, SYDVKM. Between the trimmed V and J ends, which lost 1 base and 8 bases, there was a span of 5 bases. The CDR3 sequence is 11 residues long. CDR3 nucleotide sequence: TGTGCCAGCAGTTTATCACTCGAAGCTTTCTTT. Residues: CASSLSLEAFF.